The TCR beta chain under discussion was sequenced for a study of spatial heterogeneity in lung cancer. This clonotype has at least ten counts. TCRdb passed the 5' RACE reads through MiXCR, listing each CDR3 protein once. This table holds 30,000 to 50,000 distinct CDR3 sequences, roughly 6% found once. As to time point: sample taken at primary tumor resection. TCRs were sequenced from unsorted whole RNA of tumor, nontumor lung or PBMC. The clonotype comes from a male donor with early-stage non-small cell lung cancer. The sample was PBMCs, taken at surgery.

In DNA, the CDR3 is TGCGCCAGCAGCTTGGGATCGGGAAGAGACACTGAAGCTTTCTTT. Its protein product is CASSLGSGRDTEAFF. The chain carries TRBV5-1 and TRBJ1-1; D not resolved. The CDR3 has 15 amino acids. Germline V lookup: CDR1 SGHRS, CDR2 YFSETQ. Between the trimmed V and J ends, which lost 0 bases and 3 bases, there was a span of 12 bases. The full variable domain, with the rest looked up from reference TRBV5-1 and TRBJ1-1, is KAGVTQTPRYLIKTRGQQVTLSCSPISGHRSVSWYQQTPGQGLQFLFEYFSETQRNKGNFPGRFSGRQFSNSRSEMNVSTLELGDSALYLCASSLGSGRDTEAFFGQGTRLTVV.